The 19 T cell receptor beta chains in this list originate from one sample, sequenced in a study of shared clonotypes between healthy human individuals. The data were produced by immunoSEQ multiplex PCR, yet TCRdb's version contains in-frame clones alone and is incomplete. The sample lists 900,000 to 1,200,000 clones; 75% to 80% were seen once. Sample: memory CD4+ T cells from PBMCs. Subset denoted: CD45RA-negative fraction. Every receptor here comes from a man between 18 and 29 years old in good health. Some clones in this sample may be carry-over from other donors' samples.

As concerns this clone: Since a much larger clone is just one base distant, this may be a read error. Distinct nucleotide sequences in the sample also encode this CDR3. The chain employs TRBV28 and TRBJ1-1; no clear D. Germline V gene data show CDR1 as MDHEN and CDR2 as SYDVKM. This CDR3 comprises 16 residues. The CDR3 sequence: CASRPLRGRVNTEAFF. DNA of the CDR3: TGTGCTAGCAGACCTCTTCGCGGGCGCGTGAACACTGAAGCTTTCTTT.

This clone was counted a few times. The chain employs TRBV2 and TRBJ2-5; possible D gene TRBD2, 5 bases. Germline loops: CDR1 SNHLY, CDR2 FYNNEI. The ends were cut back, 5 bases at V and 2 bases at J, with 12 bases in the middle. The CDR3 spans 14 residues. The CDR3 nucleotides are TGTGCCAGCAGTACCGACGCGGGTCAAGAGACCCAGTACTTC. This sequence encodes CASSTDAGQETQYF.

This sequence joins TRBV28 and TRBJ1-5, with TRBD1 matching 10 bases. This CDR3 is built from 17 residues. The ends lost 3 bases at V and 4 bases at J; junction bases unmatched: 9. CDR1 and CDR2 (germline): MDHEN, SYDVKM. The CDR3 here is CASSFARRTGGNQPQHF. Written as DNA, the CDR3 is TGTGCCAGCAGTTTCGCGAGGAGGACAGGGGGGAATCAGCCCCAGCATTTT.

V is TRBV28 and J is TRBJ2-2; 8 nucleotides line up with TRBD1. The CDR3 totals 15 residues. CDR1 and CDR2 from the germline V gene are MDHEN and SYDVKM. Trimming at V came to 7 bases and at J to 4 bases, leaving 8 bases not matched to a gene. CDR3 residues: CASTATGGSTGELFF. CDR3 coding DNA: TGTGCCAGCACCGCAACAGGGGGTAGCACCGGGGAGCTGTTTTTT.

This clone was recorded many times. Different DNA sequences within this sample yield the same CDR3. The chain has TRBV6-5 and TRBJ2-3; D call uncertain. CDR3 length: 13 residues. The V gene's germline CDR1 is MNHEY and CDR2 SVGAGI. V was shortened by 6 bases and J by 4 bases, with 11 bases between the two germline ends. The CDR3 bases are TGTGCCAGCAGCCCCCCAGGAGCAGATACGCAGTATTTT. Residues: CASSPPGADTQYF.

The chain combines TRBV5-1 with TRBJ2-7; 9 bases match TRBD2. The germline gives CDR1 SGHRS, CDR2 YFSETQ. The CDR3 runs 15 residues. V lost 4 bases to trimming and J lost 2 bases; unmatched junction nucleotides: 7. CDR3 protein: CASSPAAGGTYEQYF. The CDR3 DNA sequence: TGCGCCAGCAGCCCGGCGGCGGGAGGGACCTACGAGCAGTACTTC.

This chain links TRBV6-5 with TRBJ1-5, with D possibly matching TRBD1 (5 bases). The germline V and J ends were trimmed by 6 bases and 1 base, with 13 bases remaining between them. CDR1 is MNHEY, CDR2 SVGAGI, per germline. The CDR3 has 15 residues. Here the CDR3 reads CASSTGVLSNQPQHF. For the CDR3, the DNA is TGTGCCAGCAGCACAGGTGTATTAAGCAATCAGCCCCAGCATTTT.

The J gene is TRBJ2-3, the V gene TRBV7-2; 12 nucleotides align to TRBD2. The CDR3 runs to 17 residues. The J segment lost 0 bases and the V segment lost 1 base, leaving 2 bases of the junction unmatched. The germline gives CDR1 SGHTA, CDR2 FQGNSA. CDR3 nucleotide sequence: TGTGCCAGCAGCTTAGTGGGGACTAGCGGGAGCACAGATACGCAGTATTTT. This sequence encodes CASSLVGTSGSTDTQYF.

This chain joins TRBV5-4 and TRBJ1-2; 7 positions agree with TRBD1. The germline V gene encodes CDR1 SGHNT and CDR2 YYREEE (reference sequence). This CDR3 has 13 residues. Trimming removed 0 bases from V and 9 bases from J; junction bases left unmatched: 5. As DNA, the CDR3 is TGTGCCAGCAGCTTGGACCGACAGGGACGCTACACCTTC. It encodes CASSLDRQGRYTF.

CDR3 region: CASSGTGHLNQPQHF. For the CDR3, the DNA is TGTGCCAGCAGCGGGACAGGGCACCTCAATCAGCCCCAGCATTTT. This chain joins TRBV7-8 and TRBJ1-5, with 9 bases identical to TRBD1. The CDR3 is made up of 15 amino acids. The V gene end was trimmed by 5 bases and the J gene end by 3 bases; junction bases not matched to a gene: 5. The germline V gene encodes CDR1 SGHVS and CDR2 FQNEAQ.

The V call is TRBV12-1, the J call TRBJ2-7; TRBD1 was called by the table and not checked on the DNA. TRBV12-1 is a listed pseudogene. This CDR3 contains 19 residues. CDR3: CASSEDRAPRIHHAYEQYF. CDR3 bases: TGTGCCAGCAGCGAGGACAGGGCACCCAGGATACACCACGCCTACGAGCAGTACTTC.

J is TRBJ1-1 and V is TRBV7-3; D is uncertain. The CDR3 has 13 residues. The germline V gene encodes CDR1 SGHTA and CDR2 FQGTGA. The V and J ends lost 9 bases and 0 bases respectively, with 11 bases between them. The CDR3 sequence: CASQGLMNTEAFF. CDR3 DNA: TGTGCCAGTCAAGGCCTGATGAACACTGAAGCTTTCTTT.

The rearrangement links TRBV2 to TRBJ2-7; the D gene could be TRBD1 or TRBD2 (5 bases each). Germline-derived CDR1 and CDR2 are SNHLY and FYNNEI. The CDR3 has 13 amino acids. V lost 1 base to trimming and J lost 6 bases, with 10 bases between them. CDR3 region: CASSEEVGTEQYF. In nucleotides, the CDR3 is TGTGCCAGCAGTGAAGAGGTAGGGACCGAGCAGTACTTC.

This CDR3 is CASRTGTSSATGELFF. CDR3 DNA sequence: TGTGCCAGCAGGACCGGGACTAGCTCTGCCACCGGGGAGCTGTTTTTT. The chain carries TRBV2 and TRBJ2-2, with 9 bases fitting TRBD2. The CDR3 is 16 residues long. V trimming: 6 bases; J trimming: 4 bases; junction bases outside the gene matches: 9. Germline V CDR1 and CDR2: SNHLY, FYNNEI.

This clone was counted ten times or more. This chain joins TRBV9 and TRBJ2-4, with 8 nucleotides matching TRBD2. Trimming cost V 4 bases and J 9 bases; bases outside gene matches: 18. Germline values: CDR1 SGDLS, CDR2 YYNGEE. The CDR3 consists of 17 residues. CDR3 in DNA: TGTGCCAGCAGCCAGCGAGCGGGAGCGAATAGTCTTGCCATTCAGTACTTC. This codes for CASSQRAGANSLAIQYF. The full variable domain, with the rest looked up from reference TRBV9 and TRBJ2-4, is DSGVTQTPKHLITATGQRVTLRCSPRSGDLSVYWYQQSLDQGLQFLIQYYNGEERAKGNILERFSAQQFPDLHSELNLSSLELGDSALYFCASSQRAGANSLAIQYFGAGTRLSVL.

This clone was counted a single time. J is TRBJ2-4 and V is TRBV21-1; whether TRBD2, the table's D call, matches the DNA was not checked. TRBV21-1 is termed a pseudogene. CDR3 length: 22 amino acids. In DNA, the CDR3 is TGTGCCAGCAGCAAAGAGGATAAGGGAGTAGCGCAACCACCGGGAGCCAAAAACATTCAGTACTTC. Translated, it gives CASSKEDKGVAQPPGAKNIQYF.

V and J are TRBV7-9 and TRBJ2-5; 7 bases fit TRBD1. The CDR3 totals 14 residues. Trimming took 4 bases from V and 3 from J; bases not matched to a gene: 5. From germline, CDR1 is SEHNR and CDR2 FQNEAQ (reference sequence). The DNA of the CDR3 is TGTGCCAGCAGCTCCTACAGGGGCAAAGAGACCCAGTACTTC. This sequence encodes CASSSYRGKETQYF.

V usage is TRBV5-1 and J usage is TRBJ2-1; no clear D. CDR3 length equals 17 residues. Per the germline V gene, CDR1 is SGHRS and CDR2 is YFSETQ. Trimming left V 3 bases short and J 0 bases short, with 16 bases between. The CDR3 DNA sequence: TGCGCCAGCAGCTGGACCCCGCAGTCTAGCTCCTACAATGAGCAGTTCTTC. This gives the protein CASSWTPQSSSYNEQFF. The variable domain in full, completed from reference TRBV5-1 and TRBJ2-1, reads KAGVTQTPRYLIKTRGQQVTLSCSPISGHRSVSWYQQTPGQGLQFLFEYFSETQRNKGNFPGRFSGRQFSNSRSEMNVSTLELGDSALYLCASSWTPQSSSYNEQFFGPGTRLTVL.

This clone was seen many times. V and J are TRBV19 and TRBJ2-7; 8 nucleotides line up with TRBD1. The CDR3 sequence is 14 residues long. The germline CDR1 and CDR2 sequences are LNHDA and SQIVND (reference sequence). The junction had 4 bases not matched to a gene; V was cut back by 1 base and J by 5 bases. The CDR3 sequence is CASSIGQGRHEQYF. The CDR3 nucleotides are TGTGCCAGTAGTATAGGACAGGGGAGGCACGAGCAGTACTTC.